The source of this T cell receptor (beta chain) is a study of STAT5B mutations in CD4+ large granular lymphocyte leukemia. This clone was found once. The antigen is not known. This was a survey-level run. In the study's own analysis: The detection floor for productive clonotype frequency was 2.59 x 10-5. Generated by immunoSEQ multiplex PCR, the TCRdb table keeps only in-frame clones and is missing some. V and J calls and clone size come straight from that table; D and trimming were deduced from the DNA. The sample includes roughly 30,000 clones, more than 65% of them seen just once. The CDR3 is 15 residues long. Germline V gene sequence: CDR1 MNHNS, CDR2 SASEGT. V lost 3 bases to trimming and J lost 5 bases; unmatched junction nucleotides: 9. General study points: Approximately 25% of private leukemic clonotypes occurred rarely in other patients' non-leukemic repertoires. CD4-sorted patient repertoires seemed more clonal than healthy CD4+ repertoires.

Source material: CD4+ T cells from blood buffy coats. The sequence came from a human donor in good health. The chain carries TRBV6-1 and TRBJ2-7; TRBD1 aligns across 8 bases. CDR3 DNA: TGTGCCAGCAGTGAGACCCTCCAGGGGGCAGACGAGCAGTACTTC. Its protein is CASSETLQGADEQYF.